The 31 T cell receptor beta chains in this list originate from one sample, sequenced in a study of cytomegalovirus exposure and HLA in healthy donors. Vbeta (60) and Jbeta (13) primers were used in the PCR. Assay used: immunoSEQ multiplex PCR; TCRdb lists only in-frame clones, some missing. The sample lists roughly 110,000 clones; more than 60% were seen once. Sequenced sample: PBMCs. Source of these receptors: a man between 60 and 75 years old in good health and CMV-seronegative.

The gene calls are TRBV5-1 and TRBJ1-1; D is unclear. CDR1 and CDR2 (germline): SGHRS, YFSETQ. The CDR3 spans 16 residues. Trimming pared 4 bases from V and 1 base from J, leaving 17 bases between. DNA for the CDR3: TGCGCCAGCAGCCCCTCACCTGCGGAGGGGAACACTGAAGCTTTCTTT. It codes for CASSPSPAEGNTEAFF. Filled out from reference TRBV5-1 and TRBJ1-1, the complete variable domain reads KAGVTQTPRYLIKTRGQQVTLSCSPISGHRSVSWYQQTPGQGLQFLFEYFSETQRNKGNFPGRFSGRQFSNSRSEMNVSTLELGDSALYLCASSPSPAEGNTEAFFGQGTRLTVV.

This chain joins TRBV5-1 and TRBJ2-7; 7 nucleotides align to TRBD2. This CDR3 is built from 16 residues. Germline CDR1 reads SGHRS; CDR2 reads YFSETQ. V gave up 4 bases and J gave up 3 bases; unmatched junction bases: 13. This CDR3 reads CASSPVGGSMVYEQYF. The DNA of the CDR3 is TGCGCCAGCAGCCCCGTGGGGGGGTCGATGGTCTACGAGCAGTACTTC.

The genes are TRBV29-1 and TRBJ1-1; D is uncertain. Trimming pared 7 bases from V and 3 bases from J, leaving 18 bases between. The germline CDR1 and CDR2 sequences are SQVTM and ANQGSEA. The CDR3 is 14 residues long. CDR3 amino acids: CSARADGRDTEAFF. CDR3 nucleotide sequence: TGCAGCGCTCGTGCAGACGGGAGGGACACTGAAGCTTTCTTT.

The gene calls are TRBV2 and TRBJ1-4; D not resolved. CDR1 and CDR2 from the germline V gene are SNHLY and FYNNEI. Trimming left V 2 bases short and J 10 bases short, with 8 bases between. The CDR3 spans 12 residues. The CDR3 coding sequence is TGTGCCAGCAGTGAACCCGGTGGAAAACTGTTTTTT. It specifies CASSEPGGKLFF.

The chain recombines TRBV6-4 with TRBJ1-3; TRBD1 matches at 8 bases. This CDR3 contains 14 residues. In germline, CDR1 is MRHNA, CDR2 SNTAGT. V shed 3 bases and J 3 bases; nucleotides not matched to a gene: 1. CDR3 coding DNA: TGTGCCAGCAGTGAGGACAGGGATGGAAACACCATATATTTT. It is translated as CASSEDRDGNTIYF.

This clone has only one observation. CDR3 protein: CASSTATYEQYF. CDR3 nucleotides: TGTGCCAGCAGCACCGCGACCTACGAGCAGTACTTC. The V and J genes are TRBV7-9 and TRBJ2-7; D is ambiguous. Trimming left V 5 bases short and J 2 bases short, with 7 bases between. Germline V gives CDR1 SEHNR, CDR2 FQNEAQ (reference sequence). The CDR3 is 12 residues long.

The rearrangement joins TRBV6-1 to TRBJ1-1; maybe TRBD1 (6 bases). Germline-derived CDR1 and CDR2 are MNHNS and SASEGT. V was clipped by 2 bases and J by 3 bases, with 13 bases between them. This CDR3 contains 15 residues. The CDR3 nucleotides read TGTGCCAGCAGTGAAACAGGGTTCTGGTACACTGAAGCTTTCTTT. It is translated as CASSETGFWYTEAFF.

The chain recombines TRBV19 with TRBJ1-1; D unclear. CDR3 length: 14 amino acids. Germline lookup yields CDR1 LNHDA and CDR2 SQIVND (reference sequence). V gave up 4 bases and J gave up 1 base, with 10 bases separating them. The CDR3 region is CASSTLSKNTEAFF. CDR3 nucleotide sequence: TGTGCCAGTAGTACCCTATCCAAGAACACTGAAGCTTTCTTT.

V usage is TRBV6-6 and J usage is TRBJ2-2; perhaps TRBD2 as D (5 bases). The CDR3 covers 15 residues. V was clipped by 5 bases and J by 3 bases, with 13 bases between them. Germline CDR1 is MNHNY and CDR2 is SVGAGI (reference sequence). The CDR3 protein is CASSPRDRDTGELFF. The CDR3 DNA sequence: TGTGCCAGCAGTCCCCGGGATCGAGACACCGGGGAGCTGTTTTTT.

V is TRBV7-2 and J is TRBJ2-3, with TRBD2 matching over 9 bases. J gave up 0 bases and V 5 bases, and 9 bases lay outside the gene matches. Germline values: CDR1 SGHTA, CDR2 FQGNSA. The CDR3 has 17 residues. The CDR3, as DNA: TGTGCCAGCAGCCCAAACGGACTAGCGCTTAGCACAGATACGCAGTATTTT. Translating it yields CASSPNGLALSTDTQYF.

The gene calls are TRBV25-1 and TRBJ2-7; tentatively, D is TRBD1 (6 bases). Germline V gene data show CDR1 as MGHDK and CDR2 as SYGVNS. CDR3 length equals 13 residues. V lost 5 bases, J lost 6 bases, and 14 bases lay in between. For the CDR3, the DNA is TGTGCCAGCAGTTTCCACAGGGTCCCCGAGCAGTACTTC. It translates to CASSFHRVPEQYF.

The chain links TRBV9 to TRBJ1-4; D remains unclear. The germline gives CDR1 SGDLS, CDR2 YYNGEE. V dropped 0 bases and J dropped 7 bases, with 10 bases sitting between them. The CDR3 runs to 14 residues. The CDR3 sequence: CASSVGSWSEKLFF. CDR3 DNA sequence: TGTGCCAGCAGCGTAGGCAGCTGGAGTGAAAAACTGTTTTTT.

The J gene is TRBJ1-1, the V gene TRBV29-1; a weak D match, TRBD1 (5 bases). This CDR3 contains 13 residues. Germline V gene lookup returns CDR1 SQVTM and CDR2 ANQGSEA. Trimming took 8 bases from V and 0 from J, leaving 13 bases between them. The CDR3, as DNA: TGCAGCAACGACAGAAGTATGAACACTGAAGCTTTCTTT. The encoded protein is CSNDRSMNTEAFF.

The chain's CDR3 is CASSSGGAPDTQYF. In nucleotides, the CDR3 is TGTGCCAGCAGCTCAGGGGGAGCACCAGATACGCAGTATTTT. The chain uses TRBV6-1 and TRBJ2-3; 7 bases are shared with TRBD1. Looked up from germline, CDR1 is MNHNS and CDR2 is SASEGT. With 6 bases clipped from V and 4 bases from J, the junction kept 7 bases outside the gene matches. The CDR3 totals 14 residues.

J is TRBJ1-5 and V is TRBV6-5, with D perhaps TRBD1 (5 bases). Trimming cost V 5 bases and J 7 bases, with 15 bases left between them. CDR3 length: 14 residues. Germline lookup yields CDR1 MNHEY and CDR2 SVGAGI. CDR3 in amino acids: CASSQQATRQPQHF. The CDR3 DNA sequence: TGTGCCAGCAGTCAACAGGCAACGAGGCAGCCCCAGCATTTT.

This chain connects TRBV7-9 to TRBJ2-4; perhaps TRBD2 as D (5 bases). This CDR3 region has 13 residues. The ends were cut back, 5 bases at V and 7 bases at J, with 12 bases in the middle. CDR1 and CDR2 (germline): SEHNR, FQNEAQ (reference sequence). The CDR3 DNA follows: TGTGCCAGCAGCAACAACCGAGGGAACATTCAGTACTTC. This gives the protein CASSNNRGNIQYF. Together with reference TRBV7-9 and TRBJ2-4, the CDR3 gives the full variable domain: DTGVSQNPRHKITKRGQNVTFRCDPISEHNRLYWYRQTLGQGPEFLTYFQNEAQLEKSRLLSDRFSAERPKGSFSTLEIQRTEQGDSAMYLCASSNNRGNIQYFGAGTRLSVL.

This clone was picked up one time. V gene TRBV27 combines with J gene TRBJ2-1; 10 nucleotides align to TRBD1. With 5 bases clipped from V and 2 bases from J, the junction kept 6 bases outside the gene matches. Germline V gene lookup returns CDR1 MNHEY and CDR2 SMNVEV (reference sequence). The CDR3 extends over 16 amino acids. This chain's CDR3 is CASSKQTGGPYNEQFF. As DNA, the CDR3 is TGTGCCAGCAGTAAACAGACAGGGGGCCCCTACAATGAGCAGTTCTTC.

The chain combines TRBV4-3 with TRBJ2-2; D ambiguous. Trimming took off 0 bases at V and 5 bases at J, with 16 bases between the two ends. The CDR3 runs 17 residues. The germline V gene has CDR1 LGHNA and CDR2 YSLEER. The CDR3 nucleotides are TGCGCCAGCAGCCAAGAGTTCGGCAGGTCCAAAACCGGGGAGCTGTTTTTT. This sequence encodes CASSQEFGRSKTGELFF.

This chain uses TRBV10-2 with TRBJ1-2, with TRBD1 identical over 9 bases. In germline, CDR1 is WSHSY, CDR2 SAAADI. The trim removed 5 bases at V and 0 bases at J, leaving 7 bases unmatched. The CDR3 sequence is 16 residues long. The CDR3 sequence: CASSRDRGYSNYGYTF. CDR3 nucleotide sequence: TGCGCCAGCAGTCGCGACAGGGGGTATTCTAACTATGGCTACACCTTC.

The CDR3 DNA follows: TGTGCCAGCTGCTCCGGGACAGCGAACCACGAGCAGTACGTC. Residues: CASCSGTANHEQYV. The chain joins TRBV21-1 to TRBJ2-7; the DNA was not compared with TRBD1, the D call given in the table. TRBV21-1 is a recognized pseudogene. The CDR3 spans 14 residues.

The CDR3 loop is CASSPRQGAVEQYF. The CDR3 DNA sequence: TGTGCCAGCAGCCCCCGTCAGGGGGCCGTCGAGCAGTACTTC. The V and J genes are TRBV9 and TRBJ2-7; 8 bases are shared with TRBD1. This CDR3 region has 14 residues. From germline, CDR1 is SGDLS and CDR2 YYNGEE. Trimming took 4 bases from V and 6 from J; bases not matched to a gene: 9.

The chain couples TRBV9 to TRBJ2-4, with 10 positions matching TRBD1. Germline loops: CDR1 SGDLS, CDR2 YYNGEE. The CDR3 spans 15 residues. With 4 bases clipped from V and 3 bases from J, the junction kept 4 bases outside the gene matches. Here the CDR3 reads CASSRGTGDKNIQYF. CDR3 DNA: TGTGCCAGCAGCAGGGGGACAGGGGACAAAAACATTCAGTACTTC.

This clone was seen just once. The genes are TRBV19 and TRBJ2-6; 11 nucleotides match TRBD2. This CDR3 spans 18 amino acids. Trimming cost V 2 bases and J 2 bases; bases outside gene matches: 5. Germline assignment: CDR1 LNHDA and CDR2 SQIVND (reference sequence). CDR3 region: CASSINLAGGTGANVLTF. CDR3 DNA: TGTGCCAGTAGTATAAATCTAGCGGGGGGTACTGGGGCCAACGTCCTGACTTTC.

The chain is built from TRBV14 and TRBJ1-6; D is unresolved. The CDR3 spans 15 residues. Germline loops: CDR1 SGHDN, CDR2 FVKESK. V lost 0 bases and J lost 9, with 12 bases in between. CDR3 bases: TGTGCCAGCAGCCAAGAATCCGGGATTGTTTCACCCCTCCACTTT. Translation: CASSQESGIVSPLHF.

The chain is built from TRBV14 and TRBJ2-7; D perhaps matches TRBD1 (6 bases). Germline V gene data show CDR1 as SGHDN and CDR2 as FVKESK. V gave up 1 base and J gave up 1 base, with 8 bases separating them. The CDR3 consists of 14 residues. As DNA, the CDR3 is TGTGCCAGCAGCCAAGGAACAGGGTCCTACGAGCAGTACGTC. It encodes CASSQGTGSYEQYV.

The gene calls are TRBV5-1 and TRBJ2-5; 7 bases are shared with TRBD1. Germline values: CDR1 SGHRS, CDR2 YFSETQ. The CDR3 is 15 residues long. V shed 5 bases and J 5 bases; nucleotides not matched to a gene: 12. In DNA, the CDR3 is TGCGCCAGCAGGAGTTGGGGACAGAATTTGGAGACCCAGTACTTC. It is translated as CASRSWGQNLETQYF.

In nucleotides, the CDR3 is TGTGCCAGCAGCTCCCAGTGGGACAGGAGGAACTACGAGCAGTACGTC. It encodes CASSSQWDRRNYEQYV. This chain connects TRBV5-6 to TRBJ2-7, with TRBD1 identical over 8 bases. The CDR3 spans 16 residues. With V trimmed by 3 bases and J by 3 bases, 11 bases remained unmatched. Per germline, CDR1 SGHDT and CDR2 YYEEEE.

The rearrangement uses TRBV14 and TRBJ1-6, with TRBD1 matching 7 bases. Per germline, CDR1 SGHDN and CDR2 FVKESK. Germline trimming cut 4 bases from V and 4 bases from J; bases unmatched to any gene: 7. This CDR3 comprises 16 residues. This chain's CDR3 is CASSPHGTAYNSPLHF. The DNA of the CDR3 is TGTGCCAGCAGCCCCCACGGGACAGCATATAATTCACCCCTCCACTTT. Full variable domain (remainder filled in from reference TRBV14 and TRBJ1-6): EAGVTQFPSHSVIEKGQTVTLRCDPISGHDNLYWYRRVMGKEIKFLLHFVKESKQDESGMPNNRFLAERTGGTYSTLKVQPAELEDSGVYFCASSPHGTAYNSPLHFGNGTRLTVT.

The chain links TRBV14 to TRBJ2-3; tentatively, D is TRBD1 (6 bases). Trimming stripped 4 bases from V and 0 bases from J, with 17 bases between. Germline V gives CDR1 SGHDN, CDR2 FVKESK. The CDR3 is made up of 17 amino acids. CDR3 nucleotide sequence: TGTGCCAGCAGCCTTCAGAACAGGGAACTTAGCACAGATACGCAGTATTTT. Its protein is CASSLQNRELSTDTQYF.

The V call is TRBV9, the J call TRBJ2-1; 10 bases align to TRBD2. This CDR3 has 16 residues. After removal of 7 bases from V and 8 bases from J, the junction contained 15 bases not matched to a gene. Germline V lookup: CDR1 SGDLS, CDR2 YYNGEE. In DNA form, the CDR3 reads TGTGCCAGCGGCGCGAGCGGGGGGGTGTTTCGGGATGAGCAGTTCTTC. The encoded protein is CASGASGGVFRDEQFF. The whole variable domain, filled in from reference TRBV9 and TRBJ2-1, reads DSGVTQTPKHLITATGQRVTLRCSPRSGDLSVYWYQQSLDQGLQFLIQYYNGEERAKGNILERFSAQQFPDLHSELNLSSLELGDSALYFCASGASGGVFRDEQFFGPGTRLTVL.

The V gene is TRBV5-5, the J gene TRBJ1-5, with D perhaps matching TRBD1 (5 bases). The germline V gene has CDR1 SGHKS and CDR2 YYEKEE (reference sequence). Trimming pared 0 bases from V and 5 bases from J, leaving 12 bases between. There are 15 residues in the CDR3. In DNA form, the CDR3 reads TGTGCCAGCAGCTTGGCGCCAGGGCATGATCAGCCCCAGCATTTT. It translates to CASSLAPGHDQPQHF.